A single sample gave rise to the 20 T cell receptor beta chains below, sequenced in a study of T cell repertoires in cytomegalovirus infection. In TCRdb, the reads were re-called with MiXCR into one record per CDR3 protein. The sample has about 470,000 distinct CDR3 sequences, more than 40% seen once. Antigens for these TCRs are unknown. The source was cultured PBMCs, collected from culture after CMV antigen stimulation. All receptors derive from a human donor in good health (CMV status not recorded). Some clones in this sample may be carry-over from other donors' samples.

V is TRBV7-9 and J is TRBJ1-1; 9 nucleotides match TRBD1. CDR3 length: 16 residues. Germline loops: CDR1 SEHNR, CDR2 FQNEAQ (reference sequence). Trimming removed 4 bases from V and 1 base from J; junction bases left unmatched: 7. The CDR3 sequence: CASSSGQGIRNTEAFF. The CDR3 bases are TGTGCCAGCAGCTCGGGACAGGGAATTAGGAACACTGAAGCTTTCTTT.

Comments on this clonotype: It may be a read error: a sequence one base away is much more abundant. The chain has TRBV7-4 and TRBJ2-3; 9 nucleotides match TRBD2. The CDR3 loop spans 14 amino acids. Trimming at V came to 1 base and at J to 8 bases, leaving 4 bases not matched to a gene. The germline CDR1 and CDR2 sequences are SGHVT and SQSDAQ. The CDR3 spells CASSLVVTSGTQYF. The CDR3 bases are TGTGCCAGCAGCTTAGTTGTGACTAGCGGTACGCAGTATTTT.

The rearrangement links TRBV6-6 to TRBJ1-1; D is perhaps TRBD1 (6 bases). The germline V gene encodes CDR1 MNHNY and CDR2 SVGAGI (reference sequence). The length of the CDR3 is 14 residues. Trimming took 6 bases from V and 5 from J, leaving 16 bases between them. The CDR3 protein is CASSTKGGGTEAFF. CDR3 coding DNA: TGTGCCAGCAGCACTAAAGGGGGGGGGACTGAAGCTTTCTTT.

The chain combines TRBV29-1 with TRBJ2-1, with 9 nucleotides matching TRBD2. The germline V gene encodes CDR1 SQVTM and CDR2 ANQGSEA. This CDR3 is 14 amino acids long. Losses at the gene ends were 3 bases for V and 8 bases for J; bases not matched to a gene: 8. The CDR3 coding sequence is TGCAGCGTTGACCGGCGGGGGGGCTTAGATGAGCAGTTCTTC. Its translation is CSVDRRGGLDEQFF.

This clonotype has more than one count but fewer than ten. The V and J genes are TRBV6-1 and TRBJ2-1, with D possibly called TRBD1 or TRBD2 (6 bases each). V dropped 6 bases and J dropped 3 bases, with 18 bases sitting between them. Germline lookup yields CDR1 MNHNS and CDR2 SASEGT. The length of the CDR3 is 16 residues. The CDR3 nucleotides read TGTGCCAGCAGACGAGGCGTGGAGGGGGGCTACAATGAGCAGTTCTTC. Translation gives CASRRGVEGGYNEQFF.

The genes are TRBV10-2 and TRBJ1-2; 8 bases line up with TRBD1. CDR1 and CDR2 (germline): WSHSY, SAAADI. The trim removed 2 bases at V and 7 bases at J, leaving 6 bases unmatched. The CDR3 length is 14 residues. The CDR3 nucleotides read TGCGCCAGCAGTGAGCAGGGGGCGCCTCCTGGCTACACCTTC. Protein: CASSEQGAPPGYTF.

J is TRBJ1-5 and V is TRBV6-8; D is perhaps TRBD1 (5 bases). The V end lost 2 bases, the J end lost 8 bases, and 13 bases lay between the germline ends. Germline CDR1 MNHGY, CDR2 SAAAGT. This CDR3 contains 14 residues. The CDR3 bases are TGTGCCAGCAGTTACGGGGCCGGCCGGGAGCCCCAGCATTTT. Protein sequence: CASSYGAGREPQHF.

CDR3 residues: CASSPGLAGRETQYF. Here the CDR3 DNA reads TGTGCCAGCAGCCCGGGACTAGCGGGGCGGGAGACCCAGTACTTC. J is TRBJ2-5 and V is TRBV7-2; 13 positions match TRBD2. Unmatched junction bases numbered 5, after V lost 5 bases and J lost 5 bases. Per germline, CDR1 SGHTA and CDR2 FQGNSA. The CDR3 has 15 amino acids.

V usage is TRBV7-9 and J usage is TRBJ2-7, with D possibly matching TRBD2 (6 bases). Trimming removed 5 bases at V and 3 bases at J, with 14 bases between. The CDR3 is 14 residues long. Germline V gene sequence: CDR1 SEHNR, CDR2 FQNEAQ (reference sequence). The DNA of the CDR3 is TGTGCCAGCAGCCTTAGCGGACTCAACTACGAGCAGTACTTC. Translation: CASSLSGLNYEQYF.

This clonotype showed up just once. This sequence joins TRBV7-2 and TRBJ2-1; D is uncertain. This CDR3 has 14 residues. Trimming removed 6 bases from V and 4 bases from J, with 13 bases in between. In germline, CDR1 is SGHTA, CDR2 FQGNSA. CDR3 amino acids: CASRYWTAYNEQFF. CDR3 sequence (DNA): TGTGCCAGCAGATACTGGACGGCGTACAATGAGCAGTTCTTC.

In this sample, this clonotype turned up a few times. CDR3 amino acids: CASSFPDISGNTIYF. CDR3 DNA sequence: TGTGCCAGCAGCTTCCCGGACATCTCTGGAAACACCATATATTTT. This chain uses TRBV7-2 with TRBJ1-3; the D gene is possibly TRBD1 (5 bases). Deletions cut 3 bases from V and 0 bases from J, with 9 bases between. Looked up from germline, CDR1 is SGHTA and CDR2 is FQGNSA. The CDR3 sequence is 15 residues long. The entire variable domain, with the rest obtained from reference TRBV7-2 and TRBJ1-3, is as follows: GAGVSQSPSNKVTEKGKDVELRCDPISGHTALYWYRQSLGQGLEFLIYFQGNSAPDKSGLPSDRFSAERTGGSVSTLTIQRTQQEDSAVYLCASSFPDISGNTIYFGEGSWLTVV.

J is TRBJ2-1 and V is TRBV6-4; possible D gene TRBD1, 7 bases. Germline values: CDR1 MRHNA, CDR2 SNTAGT. The CDR3 runs 15 residues. V lost 4 bases and J 2 bases, leaving 12 bases between the germline ends. CDR3 in amino acids: CASSGRGAAYNEQFF. Here the CDR3 DNA reads TGTGCCAGCAGTGGCAGGGGGGCCGCCTACAATGAGCAGTTCTTC.

This clonotype was found many times. The genes are TRBV7-2 and TRBJ2-1; 9 bases agree with TRBD2. Germline V gene lookup returns CDR1 SGHTA and CDR2 FQGNSA. The CDR3 extends over 14 amino acids. V gave up 4 bases and J gave up 8 bases; unmatched junction bases: 6. The CDR3 reads CASSSGGGVHEQFF. The CDR3 region has the DNA TGTGCCAGCAGCTCGGGCGGGGGGGTACATGAGCAGTTCTTC.

The CDR3 DNA reads as TGTGCCAGCAGCCATGGGGGGGCCAGGACAGATACGCAGTATTTT. This sequence encodes CASSHGGARTDTQYF. The gene calls are TRBV11-3 and TRBJ2-3; D might be TRBD2 (7 bases). Germline V gives CDR1 SGHNT, CDR2 YENEEA. V was trimmed by 5 bases and J by 3 bases, leaving 15 bases between them. The CDR3 covers 15 residues. The full variable domain, completed using reference TRBV11-3 and TRBJ2-3, is EAGVVQSPRYKIIEKKQPVAFWCNPISGHNTLYWYLQNLGQGPELLIRYENEEAVDDSQLPKDRFSAERLKGVDSTLKIQPAELGDSAVYLCASSHGGARTDTQYFGPGTRLTVL.

The chain uses TRBV12-3 or TRBV12-4 and TRBJ2-3; D is undetermined. V lost 10 bases, J lost 6 bases, and 14 bases lay in between. There are 12 residues in the CDR3. The CDR3 region is CATSRLWDTQYF. In DNA form, the CDR3 reads TGTGCCACCTCCAGACTCTGGGATACGCAGTATTTT.

This rearrangement joins TRBV4-1 to TRBJ1-1; 7 bases line up with TRBD1. V lost 4 bases and J lost 0; bases outside the gene matches: 8. The CDR3 totals 16 residues. CDR1 and CDR2 from the germline V gene are MGHRA and YSYEKL. The CDR3 nucleotides are TGCGCCAGCAGCCCCGGGACAGTTTTTTTGAACACTGAAGCTTTCTTT. This encodes CASSPGTVFLNTEAFF.

This clonotype was recorded a few times. The rearrangement links TRBV11-2 to TRBJ2-5, with 11 bases identical to TRBD1. Per the germline V gene, CDR1 is SGHAT and CDR2 is FQNNGV. The CDR3 is 14 residues long. Trimming at V came to 4 bases and at J to 5 bases, leaving 3 bases not matched to a gene. CDR3 in DNA: TGTGCCAGCAGCTCCCGGGACAGGGGGGAGACCCAGTACTTC. It translates to CASSSRDRGETQYF. Looking up the rest from reference TRBV11-2 and TRBJ2-5 gives the full variable domain: EAGVAQSPRYKIIEKRQSVAFWCNPISGHATLYWYQQILGQGPKLLIQFQNNGVVDDSQLPKDRFSAERLKGVDSTLKIQPAKLEDSAVYLCASSSRDRGETQYFGPGTRLLVL.

The chain links TRBV7-2 to TRBJ2-7, with unresolved D. The germline gives CDR1 SGHTA, CDR2 FQGNSA. Trimming removed 2 bases at V and 3 bases at J, with 5 bases between. CDR3 length equals 12 residues. The CDR3 DNA sequence: TGTGCCAGCAGCTTACATTTCTACGAGCAGTACTTC. Amino acid sequence: CASSLHFYEQYF.

The rearrangement links TRBV20-1 to TRBJ2-5; TRBD2 aligns across 7 bases. CDR3 length equals 15 residues. V shed 3 bases, J shed 6 bases, and the junction held 13 bases outside the gene matches. The germline CDR1 and CDR2 sequences are DFQATT and SNEGSKA (reference sequence). CDR3 nucleotides: TGCAGTGCTAGTAGCCGCCCCGGGGGGTCACAGACCCAGTACTTC. This gives the protein CSASSRPGGSQTQYF.

This clonotype showed up just a few times. The V gene is TRBV6-1, the J gene TRBJ2-5; D possibly matches TRBD1 or TRBD2 (5 bases each). V was trimmed by 2 bases and J by 4 bases, leaving 11 bases between them. CDR3 length: 14 amino acids. The germline gives CDR1 MNHNS, CDR2 SASEGT. The CDR3 sequence is CASSEPFGGETQYF. The CDR3 DNA reads TGTGCCAGCAGTGAACCCTTTGGGGGAGAGACCCAGTACTTC.